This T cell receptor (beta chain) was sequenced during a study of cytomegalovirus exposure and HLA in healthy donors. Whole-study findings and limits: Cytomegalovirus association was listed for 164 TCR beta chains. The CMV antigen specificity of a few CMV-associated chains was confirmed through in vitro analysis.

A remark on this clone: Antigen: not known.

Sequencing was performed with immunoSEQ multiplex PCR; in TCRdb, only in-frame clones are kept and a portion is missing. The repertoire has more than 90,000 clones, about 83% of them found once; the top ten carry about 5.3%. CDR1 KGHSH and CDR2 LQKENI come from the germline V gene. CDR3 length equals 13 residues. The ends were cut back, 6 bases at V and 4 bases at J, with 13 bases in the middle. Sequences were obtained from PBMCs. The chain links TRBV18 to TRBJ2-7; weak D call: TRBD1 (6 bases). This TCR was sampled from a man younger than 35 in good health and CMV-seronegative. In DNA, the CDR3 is TGTGCCAGCTCTCTCATAGGGGGTTACGAGCAGTACTTC. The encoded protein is CASSLIGGYEQYF. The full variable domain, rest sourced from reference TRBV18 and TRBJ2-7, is NAGVMQNPRHLVRRRGQEARLRCSPMKGHSHVYWYRQLPEEGLKFMVYLQKENIIDESGMPKERFSAEFPKEGPSILRIQQVVRGDSAAYFCASSLIGGYEQYFGPGTRLTVT.